These T cell receptor beta chains were read from a single sample in a study of blood T cell repertoires in COVID-19. Clones were sequenced by immunoSEQ multiplex PCR, and TCRdb holds only the in-frame ones, with some missing. In the table there are over 60,000 clones, around four fifths of which are singletons. Source material: peripheral blood. The receptor set was obtained from a human donor in a cohort sampled during active COVID-19. The CDR3 runs from the conserved cysteine through the conserved F or W. A D gene is named only where the DNA matches it firmly. For some rows the clone size is stated as once, few or many, or as a class when expanded; others skip it.

J gene	D gene	V gene	clone size	CDR3 DNA	CDR3 protein
TRBJ1-4	-	TRBV7-9	-	TGTGCCAGCAGCTTAGCCCGGAGGGGAGGTGAAAAACTGTTTTTT	CASSLARRGGEKLFF
TRBJ2-1	-	TRBV7-2	-	TGTGCCAGCAGCTTAGAGGACAGTATTGGTTTCAATGAGCAGTTCTTC	CASSLEDSIGFNEQFF
TRBJ1-2	TRBD1	TRBV5-5	medium-sized	TGTGCCAGCAGCATGACAGGGAACTATGGCTACACCTTC	CASSMTGNYGYTF
TRBJ2-7	-	TRBV10-2	-	TGCGCCAGCAGGACAGGTGGTCTCTACGAGCAGTACTTC	CASRTGGLYEQYF
TRBJ2-7	-	TRBV6-1	once	TGTGCCAGCAGTGAAGCGGCAGGGAGGAACAACGAGCAGTACTTC	CASSEAAGRNNEQYF
TRBJ2-2	TRBD1	TRBV7-6	-	TGTGCCAGCAGCTTAGGGGACAGAAACACCGGGGAGCTGTTTTTT	CASSLGDRNTGELFF
TRBJ2-7	TRBD1	TRBV7-9	once	TGTGCCAGCAGCTTAGTCTTGTTTTGGGACAGCTCCTACGAGCAGTACTTC	CASSLVLFWDSSYEQYF
TRBJ2-2	TRBD2	TRBV10-1	-	TGCGCCAGCAGTGAGTCTCTAGCGGGAGTCGGGGAGCTGTTTTTT	CASSESLAGVGELFF
TRBJ2-7	TRBD2	TRBV7-3	few	TGTGCCAGCAGCTTAACGCTGGGAGGGGACGAGCAGTACTTC	CASSLTLGGDEQYF
TRBJ1-6	TRBD1	TRBV2	-	TGTGCCAGCCAAAACAGGGGAGGTTCACCCCTCCACTTT	CASQNRGGSPLHF
TRBJ2-7	TRBD1	TRBV6-6	-	TGTGCCAGCAGACGCGGACAGGGTATAGGCGAGCAGTACTTC	CASRRGQGIGEQYF
TRBJ1-5	TRBD1	TRBV5-6	-	TGTGCCAGCAGCTCAACAGGGGGGAGTCAGCCCCAGCATTTT	CASSSTGGSQPQHF
TRBJ2-7	-	TRBV11-2	once	TGTGCCAGCAGCCCAAGCGACAGCCCCGAGCAGTACTTC	CASSPSDSPEQYF
TRBJ2-3	TRBD1	TRBV5-4	-	TGTGCCAGCAGCTTGGACACAGGGGTCACAGATACGCAGTATTTT	CASSLDTGVTDTQYF
TRBJ1-5	-	TRBV28	-	TGTGCCAGCAGAAAGGACACCTTAGCAAATCAGCCCCAGCATTTT	CASRKDTLANQPQHF
TRBJ2-3	TRBD1	TRBV7-3	-	TGTGCCAGCAGCTTAACCACAGGGGCAGATACGCAGTATTTT	CASSLTTGADTQYF
TRBJ1-4	-	TRBV6-2/TRBV6-3	-	TGTGCCAGCAGTCCCTCCGGGGGAGGAGAAAAACTGTTTTTT	CASSPSGGGEKLFF
TRBJ2-7	TRBD1	TRBV18	-	TGTGCCAGCTCGCAGGGACAGGGCCTCTCCTACGAGCAGTACTTC	CASSQGQGLSYEQYF
TRBJ1-1	-	TRBV14	-	TGTGCCAGCACCTTCTCAGAAAACACTGAAGCTTTCTTT	CASTFSENTEAFF
TRBJ1-2	-	TRBV9	-	TGTGCCAGCAGCTCGGGGGGGGTAGCTAACTATGGCTACACCTTC	CASSSGGVANYGYTF
TRBJ1-3	TRBD1	TRBV28	-	TGTGCCAGCAGTACCCCTAGGACAGGGGGCATAAACACCATATATTTT	CASSTPRTGGINTIYF
TRBJ1-1	-	TRBV28	-	TGTGCCAGCACTACACAGGGTTTAATTCAAGCTTTCTTT	CASTTQGLIQAFF
TRBJ1-3	-	TRBV18	-	TGTGCCAGCTACGGCCTGAGGGCCTCCTCTGGAAACACCATATATTTT	CASYGLRASSGNTIYF
TRBJ2-7	TRBD1	TRBV6-5	-	TGTGCCAGCAGTCCCAGACAGGGCCTCTACGAGCAGTACTTC	CASSPRQGLYEQYF
TRBJ1-4	-	TRBV28	-	TGTGCCAGCAGGTCGGGGGGCCTCGAAAAACTGTTTTTT	CASRSGGLEKLFF
TRBJ1-2	-	TRBV2	-	TGTGCCAGCAGTGAAGAACGGGTAGGAATTCTTGGCTACACCTTC	CASSEERVGILGYTF
TRBJ1-5	-	TRBV19	-	TGTGCCAGTAGCAACGACAGGTCCAGCAATCAGCCCCAGCATTTT	CASSNDRSSNQPQHF
TRBJ2-5	-	TRBV6-2/TRBV6-3	-	TGTGCCAGCAGTCAAACCCGGGAGACCCAGTACTTC	CASSQTRETQYF
TRBJ2-1	TRBD2	TRBV10-3	-	TGTGCCATCAGGCCCGGACTAGCGGGAGTGTTTGAGCAGTTCTTC	CAIRPGLAGVFEQFF
TRBJ2-2	TRBD1	TRBV2	-	TGTGCCAGCAGACCGGGACAGGGAAACACCGGGGAGCTGTTTTTT	CASRPGQGNTGELFF
TRBJ2-5	-	TRBV19	-	TGTGCCAGTAGTATAGCTAGCCTAAAAGAGACCCAGTACTTC	CASSIASLKETQYF
TRBJ2-3	TRBD2	TRBV5-1	-	TGCGCCAGCAGCGCTAGCGGAGGGGCAGATACGCAGTATTTT	CASSASGGADTQYF
TRBJ2-7	-	TRBV5-1	-	TGCGCCAGCAGCCAATCCGGGACTCACTCCTACGAGCAGTACTTC	CASSQSGTHSYEQYF
TRBJ1-4	TRBD1	TRBV6-2/TRBV6-3	-	TGTGCCAGCAGTTCGACAGGGGGCCTTGAGAAACTGTTTTTT	CASSSTGGLEKLFF
TRBJ2-1	TRBD2	TRBV7-6	-	TGTGCCAGCAGCTCGCTAGCTGCCAGGCCGGGAGGTTCGTATGAGCAGTTCTTC	CASSSLAARPGGSYEQFF
TRBJ2-5	TRBD2	TRBV28	once	TGTGCCAGCAGTCCCCCAGCGGGGGTAAAAGAGACCCAGTACTTC	CASSPPAGVKETQYF
TRBJ1-5	-	TRBV11-2	-	TGTGCCAGCAGCTTAGCGGGAAGGGATCAGCCCCAGCATTTT	CASSLAGRDQPQHF
TRBJ2-3	TRBD2	TRBV7-3	-	TGTGCCAGCAGCCCAGCGGGAGATACAGATACGCAGTATTTT	CASSPAGDTDTQYF
TRBJ2-5	-	TRBV6-2/TRBV6-3	-	TGTGCCAGCAGTTACTGGGGCAGGGAGACCCAGTACTTC	CASSYWGRETQYF
TRBJ2-2	TRBD1	TRBV5-1	few	TGCGCCAGCAGTATAACAGGGGGTTTGGACACCGGGGAGCTGTTTTTT	CASSITGGLDTGELFF
TRBJ2-5	TRBD2	TRBV3-1/TRBV3-2	-	TGTGCCAGCAGCCCTCCCCTAGCGGGAGAACGGACCCAGTACTTC	CASSPPLAGERTQYF
TRBJ2-4	TRBD2	TRBV29-1	-	TGCAGCGTTGAGACTAGCGGGACGCTAGCCAAAAACATTCAGTACTTC	CSVETSGTLAKNIQYF
TRBJ1-2	TRBD1	TRBV10-3	-	TGTGCCATCAGTGGGGCCCCGGGACAGGGGAATTATGGCTACACCTTC	CAISGAPGQGNYGYTF
TRBJ2-7	TRBD2	TRBV5-1	-	TGCGCCAGCAGATCTGGGACTACCTCTATTTACGAGCAGTACTTC	CASRSGTTSIYEQYF
TRBJ1-6	-	TRBV28	-	TGTGCCAGCAGTTTAACGCTAAGGGGGAGCTCCTATAATTCACCCCTCCACTTT	CASSLTLRGSSYNSPLHF
TRBJ2-2	TRBD2	TRBV29-1	-	TGCAGCGTTGAAGCGGGAGGCCCAACGAACACCGGGGAGCTGTTTTTT	CSVEAGGPTNTGELFF
TRBJ2-7	TRBD1	TRBV11-2	-	TGTGCCAGAATTTTCGACACCGGGACAGGGGACGAGCAGTACTTC	CARIFDTGTGDEQYF
TRBJ2-2	-	TRBV28	-	TGTGCCAGCAGGCTCCTTACTAGCGGGGAGCTGTTTTTT	CASRLLTSGELFF
TRBJ1-2	-	TRBV5-1	-	TGCGCCAGCAGACCGGACGGGAGGGGTGGCTACACCTTC	CASRPDGRGGYTF
TRBJ2-7	-	TRBV6-2/TRBV6-3	-	TGTGCCAGCAGTTACCAGGCTAGCGAGGTCTACGAGCAGTACTTC	CASSYQASEVYEQYF
TRBJ1-4	TRBD1	TRBV6-6	-	TGTGCCAGCAACCACAGGGGGCAGCCTAATGAAAAACTGTTTTTT	CASNHRGQPNEKLFF
TRBJ2-1	TRBD1	TRBV5-1	-	TGCGCCAGCAGAACCGGACAGGGGGCCAATGAGCAGTTCTTC	CASRTGQGANEQFF